This entry describes one T cell receptor (beta chain). These data belong to a study of sequential checkpoint blockade in melanoma. Looking at the study overall: Arm A got nivolumab then ipilimumab; arm B the reverse, 1:1. Maintenance nivolumab came after either treatment sequence.

Treatment defined: randomized to nivolumab then ipilimumab (arm A) or the reverse (arm B). Sorted cells were live CD3+CD8+, lacking CD19 and CD56, from PBMCs. Produced via immunoSEQ multiplex PCR; TCRdb's table is partial and in-frame only. The table shows approximately 12,000 clones, with less than 85% occurring only once. The CDR3 is 14 amino acids. CDR1 SGHVS and CDR2 FNYEAQ come from the germline V gene. Deletions cut 1 base from V and 4 bases from J, with 10 bases between. The chain uses TRBV7-6 and TRBJ1-2; no definite D call. The specimen was CD8+ T cells sorted from blood (inferred from file names), collected from a patient given nivolumab and ipilimumab in sequence. This sequence was found in a human patient with melanoma. Some clones in this sample may be carry-over from other donors' samples. The CDR3 loop reads CASSLGGPAYGYTF. CDR3 DNA sequence: TGTGCCAGCAGCTTAGGAGGGCCGGCCTATGGCTACACCTTC.